The text below deals with one T cell receptor (beta chain). The entry originates in a study of HIV-infected patients and healthy controls. TCRdb reanalysed the 5' RACE reads using MiXCR and keeps one entry per CDR3 protein. The table has around 67,000 distinct CDR3 sequences, roughly a sixth seen once. CDR3 size: 14 residues. Germline CDR1 is SGHTA and CDR2 is FQGNSA. Trimming took 5 bases from V and 1 from J, leaving 10 bases between them. The chain is built from TRBV7-2 and TRBJ2-3; the D is unclear. The receptor's source is a human donor in good health. Sequences were obtained from CD4+ T cells from blood. Written as DNA, the CDR3 is TGTGCCAGCAGCCCCGACTTGGGCACAGATACGCAGTATTTT. This gives the protein CASSPDLGTDTQYF.